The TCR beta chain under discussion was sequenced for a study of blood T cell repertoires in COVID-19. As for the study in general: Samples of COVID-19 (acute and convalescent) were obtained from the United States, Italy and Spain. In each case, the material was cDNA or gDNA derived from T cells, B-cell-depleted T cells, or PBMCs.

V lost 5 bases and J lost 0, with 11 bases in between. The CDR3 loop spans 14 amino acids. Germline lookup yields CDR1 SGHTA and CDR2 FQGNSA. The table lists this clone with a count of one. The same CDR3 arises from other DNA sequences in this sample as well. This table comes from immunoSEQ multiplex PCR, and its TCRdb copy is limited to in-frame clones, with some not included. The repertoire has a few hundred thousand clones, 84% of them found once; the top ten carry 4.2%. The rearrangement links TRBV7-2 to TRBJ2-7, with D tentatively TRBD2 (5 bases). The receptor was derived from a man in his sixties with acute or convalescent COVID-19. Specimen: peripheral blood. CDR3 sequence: CASSPRRDSYEQYF. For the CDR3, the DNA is TGTGCCAGCAGCCCAAGACGGGACTCCTACGAGCAGTACTTC.